The TCR beta chain under discussion was sequenced for a study of shared clonotypes between healthy human individuals. About the research overall: CD4 naive and memory got three plates each, CD8 naive two, CD8 memory one. Study-wide results and caveats: The study found lower generation probabilities in non-shared clonotypes than in those shared by all four donors. Estimated clonotype richness was generally higher in naive than memory subsets.

As to this clone: Its antigen is unidentified.

TCRdb keeps only in-frame clones here, not all; method: immunoSEQ multiplex PCR. The sample consists of about 770,000 clones, 55% to 75% of them appearing once. HIV-negative, healthy adults without recent acute infections or vaccinations were the donors. V was cut by 4 bases and J by 7 bases, with 20 bases left in between. Germline CDR1 and CDR2: SGHAT and FQNNGV. This CDR3 spans 16 amino acids. Sequenced material: memory CD4+ T cells sorted from blood. Subset here: CD45RA-negative fraction. The gene calls are TRBV11-2 and TRBJ2-1; possible D gene TRBD2, 6 bases. The TCR was taken from a woman under 40 in good health. Written as DNA, the CDR3 is TGTGCCAGCAGCTCCCCGACTAGGGCGGGTAGGAATGAGCAGTTCTTC. The encoded protein is CASSSPTRAGRNEQFF.